The present TCR beta chain was sequenced within a study of T cell repertoires in cytomegalovirus infection (dated by TCRdb to the late 2010s). Background on the whole study: Peptide stimulations targeted recently identified HLA-C-restricted CMV epitopes, whose presentation resists viral immunomodulation, together with well-studied HLA-B-restricted epitopes. The HLA type of each donor mattered for the analysis, because public TCR beta signatures pointed to carriage of CMV infection along with the matching HLA type. Results the study describes overall, beyond this receptor: In the ex vivo response, HLA-C-restricted CMV-specific TCR beta clonotypes were dominant, and in two of eight donors the single most frequent clonotype came from this HLA-C-restricted group. Cumulative frequency of public TCR beta family members discriminated carriers of CMV infection plus the relevant HLA type in this cohort and an independent roughly 340-donor cohort.

The treatment or condition label for this specimen denotes: in vitro stimulation with specific CMV peptide epitopes to enrich CMV-specific T cells. Counted from cysteine to phenylalanine, this CDR3 has 17 amino acids. Only the CDR3 DNA is retained, 51 bases long and in frame from the first base. From V the trimming removes 5 bases and from J it removes 6 bases, while the gene matches leave 13 bases of the junction unaccounted for. Looking up the germline V gene yields CDR1 SGHRS and CDR2 YFSETQ. A note on this clonotype: Its antigen remains unidentified. Base qualities are not provided; no much larger clone lies one nucleotide away.

Sequencing was performed on an Illumina HiSeq 1500. The raw public data were reprocessed by TCRdb itself: fastp quality trimming at Q25, MiXCR clonotype calling, in-frame beta chains only. Records with the same CDR3 protein are collapsed into one entry carrying the most frequent genes and DNA. This sample holds approximately 310,000 distinct CDR3 sequences; around 25% were observed only once. The ten top clones hold roughly 13% of the sample. The material sequenced was cultured PBMCs, taken from culture after CMV antigen stimulation. This TCR derives from a human donor in good health (CMV status not recorded). Some clones in this sample may be carry-over from other donors' samples. The chain links TRBV5-1 with TRBJ2-2; a stretch of 10 junction bases matches TRBD1. CDR3 reads: CASRPPGTGVGSGELFF. The nucleotide sequence is given as TGCGCCAGCAGGCCTCCCGGGACAGGGGTCGGGTCCGGGGAGCTGTTTTTT.